This T cell receptor (beta chain) was recovered during a study of blood T cell repertoires in COVID-19. On the study more broadly: Whether acute or convalescent, the COVID-19 samples came from the United States, Italy and Spain. Sample material is recorded as cDNA or gDNA derived from T cells, B-cell-depleted T cells, or PBMCs.

Original processing methods: From reference gene primer amplification, estimates of nucleated cell counts were derived. Measured with immunoSEQ multiplex PCR; TCRdb has only the in-frame clones, and not every one. That table furnishes V, J and clone size, whereas the DNA furnished D and trimming. The sample consists of approximately 100,000 clones, roughly nine tenths of them appearing once. This CDR3 has 15 amino acids. This TCR was recovered from an elderly woman with active COVID-19. The genes are TRBV21-1 and TRBJ1-6; the table's D gene call, TRBD1, was not cross checked with the DNA. TRBV21-1 is a known pseudogene. Sequenced material: peripheral blood. The CDR3 loop is CASSSRDRQNSPLHF. For the CDR3, the DNA is TGTGCCAGCAGCTCCCGGGACAGACAGAATTCACCCCTCCACTTT.